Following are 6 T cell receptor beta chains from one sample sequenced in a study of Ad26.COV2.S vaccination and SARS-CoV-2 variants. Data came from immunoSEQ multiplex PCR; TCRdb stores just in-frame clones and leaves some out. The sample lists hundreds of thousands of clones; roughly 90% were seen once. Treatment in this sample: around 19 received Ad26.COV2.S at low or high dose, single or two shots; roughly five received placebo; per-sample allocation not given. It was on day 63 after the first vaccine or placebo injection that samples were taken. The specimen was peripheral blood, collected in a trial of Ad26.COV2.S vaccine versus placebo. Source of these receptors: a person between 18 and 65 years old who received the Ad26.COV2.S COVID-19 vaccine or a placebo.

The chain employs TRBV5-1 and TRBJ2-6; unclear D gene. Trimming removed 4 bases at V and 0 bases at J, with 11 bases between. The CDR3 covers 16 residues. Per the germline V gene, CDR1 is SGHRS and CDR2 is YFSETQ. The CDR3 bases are TGCGCCAGCAGCCAAGACGGAGCCTCTGGGGCCAACGTCCTGACTTTC. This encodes CASSQDGASGANVLTF.

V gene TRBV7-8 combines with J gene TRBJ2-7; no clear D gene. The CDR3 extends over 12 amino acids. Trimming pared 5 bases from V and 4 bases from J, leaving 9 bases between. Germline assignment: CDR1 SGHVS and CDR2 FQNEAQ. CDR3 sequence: CASSLSQYEQYF. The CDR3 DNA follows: TGTGCCAGCAGCCTTAGCCAGTACGAGCAGTACTTC.

DNA for the CDR3: TGCGCCAGCAGTCAACCTTACCCTTCGGGCGGGGGCCTAACTGTCTATAGCAATCAGCCCCAGCATTTT. The encoded protein is CASSQPYPSGGGLTVYSNQPQHF. The chain has TRBV23-1 and TRBJ1-5; TRBD1 is a possible D gene (6 bases). TRBV23-1 is an open reading frame whose function is uncertain. V lost 2 bases and J 0 bases, leaving 32 bases between the germline ends. This CDR3 is 23 amino acids long.

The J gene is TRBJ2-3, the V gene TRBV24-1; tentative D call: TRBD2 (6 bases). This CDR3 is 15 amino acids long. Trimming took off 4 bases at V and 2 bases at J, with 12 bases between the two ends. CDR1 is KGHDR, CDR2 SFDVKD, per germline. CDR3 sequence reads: CATSEWRGTTDTQYF. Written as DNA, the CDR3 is TGTGCCACCAGTGAATGGCGGGGAACCACAGATACGCAGTATTTT.

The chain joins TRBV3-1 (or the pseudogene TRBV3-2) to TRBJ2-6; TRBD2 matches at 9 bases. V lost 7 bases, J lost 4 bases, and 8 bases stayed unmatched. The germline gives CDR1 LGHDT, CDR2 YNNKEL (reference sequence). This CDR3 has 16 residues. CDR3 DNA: TGTGCCAGCACTTTCAGCGGGAGGTGGGGGGCCAACGTCCTGACTTTC. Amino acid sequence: CASTFSGRWGANVLTF.

CDR3 sequence reads: CASSVSPDRGIAYGYTF. The CDR3 nucleotides read TGTGCCAGCAGCGTTTCACCCGACAGGGGCATAGCATATGGCTACACCTTC. The J gene is TRBJ1-2, the V gene TRBV9; 8 positions match TRBD1. V shed 2 bases, J shed 5 bases, and the junction held 14 bases outside the gene matches. The germline V gene has CDR1 SGDLS and CDR2 YYNGEE. There are 17 residues in the CDR3.